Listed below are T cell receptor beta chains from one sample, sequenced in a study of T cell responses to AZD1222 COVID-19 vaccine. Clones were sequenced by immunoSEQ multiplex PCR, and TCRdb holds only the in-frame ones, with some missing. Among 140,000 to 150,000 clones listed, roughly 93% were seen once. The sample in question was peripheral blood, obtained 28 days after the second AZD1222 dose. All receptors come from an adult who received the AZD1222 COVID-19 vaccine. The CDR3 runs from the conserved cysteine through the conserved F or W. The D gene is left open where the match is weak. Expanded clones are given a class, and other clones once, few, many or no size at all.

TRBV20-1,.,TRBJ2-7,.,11,TGCAGTGCTAGTCGCGCGGGCGAGCAGTACTTC,CSASRAGEQYF
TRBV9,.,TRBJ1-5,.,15,TGTGCCAGCAGCACGTCGGAAGGTGGCAATCAGCCCCAGCATTTT,CASSTSEGGNQPQHF
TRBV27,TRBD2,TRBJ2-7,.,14,TGTGCCAGCTCGACCGGACTAGCTGCCTACGAGCAGTACTTC,CASSTGLAAYEQYF
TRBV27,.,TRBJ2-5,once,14,TGTGCCAGCAGTTTATTGTATAGCGCGGAGACCCAGTACTTC,CASSLLYSAETQYF
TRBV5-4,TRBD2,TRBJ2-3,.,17,TGTGCCAGCAGCCTATTCCTAGCGGGGGCCAATACAGATACGCAGTATTTT,CASSLFLAGANTDTQYF
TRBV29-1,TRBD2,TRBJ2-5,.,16,TGCAGCGCCGAGGGACTAGCGGGGGGGAGGCAAGAGACCCAGTACTTC,CSAEGLAGGRQETQYF
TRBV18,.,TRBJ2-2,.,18,TGTGCCAGCTCACCCAAGTCCCAGCAGGGGACGAACACCGGGGAGCTGTTTTTT,CASSPKSQQGTNTGELFF
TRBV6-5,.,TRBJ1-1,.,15,TGTGCCACCCAGAACAGGCGAACAATGAACACTGAAGCTTTCTTT,CATQNRRTMNTEAFF
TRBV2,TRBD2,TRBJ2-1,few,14,TGTGCCAGCAGTGTAGCGGGAGGGCCCAATGAGCAGTTCTTC,CASSVAGGPNEQFF
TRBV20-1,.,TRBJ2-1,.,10,TGCAGTGCTTTCCTAGAGGAGCAGTTCTTC,CSAFLEEQFF
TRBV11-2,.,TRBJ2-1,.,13,TGTGCCCTGTCCGTTACGAACTACAATGAGCAGTTCTTC,CALSVTNYNEQFF
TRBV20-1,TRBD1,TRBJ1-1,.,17,TGCAGTGCTAGTCGTTACCAGGGGGTAAGGGGGGACACTGAAGCTTTCTTT,CSASRYQGVRGDTEAFF
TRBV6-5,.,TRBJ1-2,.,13,TGTGCCAGCATATTCGACCAGGTCTATGGCTACACCTTC,CASIFDQVYGYTF
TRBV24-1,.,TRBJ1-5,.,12,TGTGCCACCAGTGATTCAGGTCAGCCCCAGCATTTT,CATSDSGQPQHF
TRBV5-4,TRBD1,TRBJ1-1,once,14,TGTGCCAGCAGCCTCCGGGACAGGGCCACTGAAGCTTTCTTT,CASSLRDRATEAFF
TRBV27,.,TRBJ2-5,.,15,TGTGCCAGCAGTTTAGTAGGACAGAGGTTGGCGACCCAGTACTTC,CASSLVGQRLATQYF
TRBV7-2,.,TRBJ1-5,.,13,TGTGCCAGCAGCCGGACTAGCAATCAGCCCCAGCATTTT,CASSRTSNQPQHF
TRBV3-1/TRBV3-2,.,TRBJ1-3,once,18,TGTGCCAGCAGCCAAGATAAACGGCAGGCTTTCTCTGGAAACACCATATATTTT,CASSQDKRQAFSGNTIYF
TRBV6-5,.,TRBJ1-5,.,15,TGTGCCAGCAGTAGGGCAGTATTAATAAATCAGCCCCAGCATTTT,CASSRAVLINQPQHF
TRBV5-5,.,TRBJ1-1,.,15,TGTGCCAGCAGCCGGTCGGACAGCATGAACACTGAAGCTTTCTTT,CASSRSDSMNTEAFF
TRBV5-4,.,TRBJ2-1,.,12,TGTGCCAGCAGCTTGGAAGCAGGTGAGCAGTTCTTC,CASSLEAGEQFF
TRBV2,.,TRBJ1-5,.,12,TGTGCCAGCAGGGGGGAGAATCAGCCCCAGCATTTT,CASRGENQPQHF
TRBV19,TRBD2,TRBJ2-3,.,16,TGTGCCAGTAGTACCATACTAGCGGGAGAAACAGGTACGCAGTATTTT,CASSTILAGETGTQYF
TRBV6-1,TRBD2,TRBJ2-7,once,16,TGTGCCAGCAGTGAAAGTATGTATGGGGGGGTATACGAGCAGTACTTC,CASSESMYGGVYEQYF
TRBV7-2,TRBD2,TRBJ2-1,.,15,TGTGCCAGCAGCTCGGTAGCGGGGGGGAACAATGAGCAGTTCTTC,CASSSVAGGNNEQFF
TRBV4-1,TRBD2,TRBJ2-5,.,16,TGCGCCAGCAGCCAGCCCACTAGCGGCCTTCGGGAGACCCGGTACTTC,CASSQPTSGLRETRYF
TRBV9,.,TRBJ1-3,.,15,TGTGCCAGCAGCGAAACAGGGAGCTCTGGAAACACCATATATTTT,CASSETGSSGNTIYF
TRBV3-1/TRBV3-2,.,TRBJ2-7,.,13,TGTGCCAGCAGCCAAACGACTTCCTACGAGCAGTACTTC,CASSQTTSYEQYF
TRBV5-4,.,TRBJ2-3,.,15,TGTGCCAGCAGCTTGGCGGCGGGCCCCACAGATACGCAGTATTTT,CASSLAAGPTDTQYF
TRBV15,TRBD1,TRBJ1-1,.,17,TGTGCCACCAGCAGAGACTTGACAGGGGACATCTACACTGAAGCTTTCTTT,CATSRDLTGDIYTEAFF
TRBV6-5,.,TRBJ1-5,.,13,TGTGCCAGCAGCCAGGGCCCAAATCAGCCCCAGCATTTT,CASSQGPNQPQHF
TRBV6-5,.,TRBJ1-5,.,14,TGTGCCAGCAGTATGGAGACCAAGAATCAGCCCCAGCATTTT,CASSMETKNQPQHF
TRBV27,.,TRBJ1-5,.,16,TGTGCCAGCAGTTTATTGTACCCACAAGGGGGTCAGCCCCAGCATTTT,CASSLLYPQGGQPQHF
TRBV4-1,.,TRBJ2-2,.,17,TGCGCCAGCAGCCAAGAGGGCGCGGGGGCCCTCACCGGGGAGCTGTTTTTT,CASSQEGAGALTGELFF
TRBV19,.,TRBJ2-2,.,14,TGTGCCAGTAGCCCGACAGGTCCCACCGGGGAGCTGTTTTTT,CASSPTGPTGELFF
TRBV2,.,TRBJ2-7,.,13,TGTGCCAGCAGTGTTGACAGGCCAGGGAAGCAGTACTTC,CASSVDRPGKQYF
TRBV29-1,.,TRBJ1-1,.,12,TGCAGCGTCCACCCGCCCGGCACTGAAGCTTTCTTT,CSVHPPGTEAFF
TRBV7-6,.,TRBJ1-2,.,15,TGTGCCAGCAGCTTAGACGCCGCCGGTAACTATGGCTACACCTTC,CASSLDAAGNYGYTF
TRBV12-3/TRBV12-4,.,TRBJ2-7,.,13,TGTGCCAGCAGGCAGGGGGGTGGATACGAGCAGTACTTC,CASRQGGGYEQYF
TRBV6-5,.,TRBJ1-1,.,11,TGTGCCTCTCGTCTGAACACTGAAGCTTTCTTT,CASRLNTEAFF
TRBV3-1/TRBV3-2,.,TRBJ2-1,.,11,TGTGCCAGCAGCCTCACGGGGCGGCAGTTCTTC,CASSLTGRQFF
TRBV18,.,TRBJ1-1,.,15,TGTGCCAGCTCACCAGGGACATCAGGGACCACTGAAGCTTTCTTT,CASSPGTSGTTEAFF
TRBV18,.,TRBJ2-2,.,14,TGTGCCAGCTCTAAGGTTACGAACACCGGGGAGCTGTTTTTT,CASSKVTNTGELFF
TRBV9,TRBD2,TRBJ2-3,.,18,TGTGCCAGCAGCCCTCTTCCCACTAGCGGGGGGAGCACAGATACGCAGTATTTT,CASSPLPTSGGSTDTQYF